The clone carrying this TCR beta chain occurred a few times. Its target is not known. The sample comes from a study of graft-versus-host responses after intestinal transplantation. Study information: Recipients received multivisceral, liver-intestinal, or isolated intestinal transplants. Once they had received anti-thymocyte globulin induction, all recipients took tacrolimus and steroids for approximately three years.

Between the trimmed V and J ends, which lost 5 bases and 0 bases, there was a span of 14 bases. The CDR3 totals 15 residues. From germline, CDR1 is LNHDA and CDR2 SQIVND (reference sequence). Repertoires were generated with immunoSEQ multiplex PCR, while TCRdb's copy carries only in-frame clones and drops some. The data contain more than 25,000 clones, roughly 87% of them singletons. The V call is TRBV19, the J call TRBJ2-7, with D hard to call. The TCR was taken from a human donor who received an intestinal transplant. The sample consisted of unstimulated CD4+ T cells sorted from spleen or lymph node cells, taken before intestinal transplant. CDR3 residues: CASSPQRASSYEQYF. CDR3 sequence (DNA): TGTGCCAGTAGTCCCCAGCGCGCTAGCTCCTACGAGCAGTACTTC.